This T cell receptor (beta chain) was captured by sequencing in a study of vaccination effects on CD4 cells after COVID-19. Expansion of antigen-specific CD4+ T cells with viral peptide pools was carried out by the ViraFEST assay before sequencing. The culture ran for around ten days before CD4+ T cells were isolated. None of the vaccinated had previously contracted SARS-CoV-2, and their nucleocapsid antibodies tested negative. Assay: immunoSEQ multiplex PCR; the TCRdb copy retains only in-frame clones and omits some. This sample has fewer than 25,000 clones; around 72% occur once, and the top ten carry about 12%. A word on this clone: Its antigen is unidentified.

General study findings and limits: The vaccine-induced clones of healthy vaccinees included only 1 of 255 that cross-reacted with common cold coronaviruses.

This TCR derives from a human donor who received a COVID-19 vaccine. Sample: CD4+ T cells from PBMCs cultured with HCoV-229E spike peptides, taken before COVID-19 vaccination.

The CDR3 spells CSVAGTENYEQYF. The CDR3 DNA is TGCAGCGTTGCCGGGACAGAAAACTACGAGCAGTACTTC. The chain joins TRBV29-1 to TRBJ2-7, with 7 bases that match TRBD1. The CDR3 totals 13 residues. J gave up 3 bases and V 4 bases, and 6 bases lay outside the gene matches. Germline V CDR1 and CDR2: SQVTM, ANQGSEA.